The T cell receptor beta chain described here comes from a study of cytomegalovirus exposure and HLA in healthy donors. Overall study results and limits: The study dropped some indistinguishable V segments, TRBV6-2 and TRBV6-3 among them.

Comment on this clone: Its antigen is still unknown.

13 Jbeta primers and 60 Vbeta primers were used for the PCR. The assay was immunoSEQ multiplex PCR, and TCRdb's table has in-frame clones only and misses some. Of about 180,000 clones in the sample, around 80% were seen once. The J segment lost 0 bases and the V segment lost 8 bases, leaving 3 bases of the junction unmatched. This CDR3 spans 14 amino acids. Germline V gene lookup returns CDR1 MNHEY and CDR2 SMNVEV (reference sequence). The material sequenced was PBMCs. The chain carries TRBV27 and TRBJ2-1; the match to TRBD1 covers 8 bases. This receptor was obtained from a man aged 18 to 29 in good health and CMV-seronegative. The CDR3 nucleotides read TGTGCCAGCGGGGGGACAGGCTCCTACAATGAGCAGTTCTTC. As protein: CASGGTGSYNEQFF.